What follows are 32 T cell receptor beta chains derived from one specimen sequenced in a study of molecular identifiers for immune sequencing clone quantification listed by TCRdb under 2018. Library creation used PCR. The listed sequencing device is Illumina HiSeq 4000. The public reads were reprocessed in TCRdb via fastp at Q25 and MiXCR, keeping in-frame beta chains. Merged by CDR3 protein, the rows form single entries marked with the most common genes and DNA. The sample table records a few hundred thousand distinct CDR3 sequences; about 21% of these occur just once. Around 0.84% of the sample is in the top ten clones. Material: naive CD8+ T cells from blood, with Jurkat cell RNA spiked in. The cell subset or site label on this specimen signifies: FACS-sorted CD8+CD4-CCR7+CD45RA+ naive T cells. Receptor source: a human donor in good health. Some libraries in this study had Jurkat cell RNA spiked in.

This clonotype was detected a few times. The chain uses TRBV5-6 and TRBJ1-1, with 7 nucleotides matching TRBD1. Germline-derived CDR1 and CDR2 are SGHDT and YYEEEE. V shed 4 bases, J shed 1 base, and the junction held 4 bases outside the gene matches. This CDR3 contains 14 residues. The CDR3 DNA follows: TGTGCCAGCAGCGGGGGACAGCAGAACACTGAAGCTTTCTTT. Translated, it gives CASSGGQQNTEAFF.

In this sample, this clonotype turned up a few times. The rearrangement links TRBV6-1 to TRBJ2-7; 8 bases are a match to TRBD1. This CDR3 is built from 14 residues. The V segment lost 1 base and the J segment 4 bases; nucleotides outside the gene matches: 3. Germline V lookup: CDR1 MNHNS, CDR2 SASEGT. The CDR3 sequence is CASSEDDRGYEQYF. CDR3 sequence (DNA): TGTGCCAGCAGTGAAGACGACAGGGGTTACGAGCAGTACTTC.

This rearrangement joins TRBV20-1 to TRBJ2-2; 7 bases are a match to TRBD1. Germline assignment: CDR1 DFQATT and CDR2 SNEGSKA (reference sequence). V shed 2 bases and J 3 bases; nucleotides not matched to a gene: 6. CDR3 length: 15 residues. Here the CDR3 DNA reads TGCAGTGCTAGACGGGACAGCGCGGACACCGGGGAGCTGTTTTTT. Translation: CSARRDSADTGELFF.

The genes are TRBV6-2 or TRBV6-3 and TRBJ1-1, with D unresolved. This CDR3 spans 15 amino acids. V was trimmed by 2 bases and J by 5 bases, leaving 15 bases between them. From germline, CDR1 is MNHEY and CDR2 SVGEGT. In DNA, the CDR3 is TGTGCCAGCAGTTACGGCTGGTCTTCCGGAACTGAAGCTTTCTTT. It is translated as CASSYGWSSGTEAFF.

Comments on this clonotype: Given a much more abundant clone one base away, this may be a read error. This CDR3 fails to terminate in the conserved phenylalanine or tryptophan, so it likely reflects a read error. The chain carries TRBV29-1 and TRBJ1-1; no reliable D call. CDR1 is SQVTM and CDR2 is ANQGSEA in the germline V gene. Trimming removed 5 bases from V and 2 bases from J, with 6 bases in between. The CDR3 loop spans 11 amino acids. The CDR3 DNA reads as TGCAGCGTTCTTGGCAACACTGAAGCTTTCTCT. Translating gives CSVLGNTEAFS.

This clonotype appeared many times. A much more abundant neighbour one base away suggests this may be a read error. The chain links TRBV3-1 to TRBJ2-7; D perhaps matches TRBD1 (5 bases). Germline V lookup: CDR1 LGHDT, CDR2 YNNKEL (reference sequence). This CDR3 is built from 11 residues. Here the CDR3 DNA reads TGCGCCAGCAGCCAAGGGGACGAGCAGTACTTC. Translated, it gives CASSQGDEQYF.

Many counts were recorded for this clonotype. V usage is TRBV14 and J usage is TRBJ1-1; a possible D gene is TRBD1 (5 bases). The V and J ends lost 2 bases and 4 bases respectively, with 20 bases between them. This CDR3 has 17 amino acids. Looked up from germline, CDR1 is SGHDN and CDR2 is FVKESK. The CDR3 DNA reads TGTGCCAGCAGCCAAAGGGGTCGAGGAGGGGTTGGCACTGAAGCTTTCTTT. Encoded protein: CASSQRGRGGVGTEAFF.

This clonotype appeared many times. V is TRBV4-3 and J is TRBJ2-2; the D gene is possibly TRBD1 (6 bases). The CDR3 runs 16 residues. Trimming left V 1 base short and J 4 bases short, with 13 bases between. Germline V gene sequence: CDR1 LGHNA, CDR2 YSLEER. CDR3 nucleotide sequence: TGCGCCAGCAGCCAAGGGACAGACAGTATCACCGGGGAGCTGTTTTTT. Amino acid sequence: CASSQGTDSITGELFF.

This clonotype was detected ten times or more. The chain employs TRBV11-2 and TRBJ2-3; TRBD2 aligns across 9 bases. V trimming: 1 base; J trimming: 4 bases; junction bases outside the gene matches: 3. The CDR3 runs to 15 residues. Per the germline V gene, CDR1 is SGHAT and CDR2 is FQNNGV. CDR3 loop: CASSLGTSAADTQYF. For the CDR3, the DNA is TGTGCCAGCAGCTTAGGGACTAGCGCGGCAGATACGCAGTATTTT.

The rearrangement joins TRBV30 to TRBJ2-2, with D uncertain. V was shortened by 4 bases and J by 2 bases, with 8 bases between the two germline ends. The germline CDR1 and CDR2 sequences are GTSNPN and SVGIG (reference sequence). The CDR3 is made up of 13 amino acids. The CDR3 sequence: CAWTGLNTGELFF. DNA of the CDR3: TGTGCCTGGACGGGCCTAAACACCGGGGAGCTGTTTTTT.

This chain joins TRBV4-1 and TRBJ1-2; TRBD1 is a possible D gene (6 bases). V was shortened by 0 bases and J by 4 bases, with 18 bases between the two germline ends. This CDR3 is built from 17 residues. The germline gives CDR1 MGHRA, CDR2 YSYEKL. CDR3 in DNA: TGCGCCAGCAGCCAAGATCTACAGGGTTTTGATCGCTATGGCTACACCTTC. As protein: CASSQDLQGFDRYGYTF.

This clonotype was found a few times. The chain recombines TRBV18 with TRBJ2-5, with 11 bases identical to TRBD1. With 3 bases clipped from V and 3 bases from J, the junction kept 3 bases outside the gene matches. Germline CDR1 and CDR2: KGHSH and LQKENI. The CDR3 spans 15 residues. The CDR3 DNA reads as TGTGCCAGCTCACCGGGACAGGGGGAAGAAGAGACCCAGTACTTC. The encoded protein is CASSPGQGEEETQYF.

This sequence joins TRBV9 and TRBJ2-7; 7 nucleotides agree with TRBD2. This CDR3 is 14 amino acids long. V shed 0 bases, J shed 2 bases, and the junction held 2 bases outside the gene matches. The V gene's germline CDR1 is SGDLS and CDR2 YYNGEE. The CDR3 coding sequence is TGTGCCAGCAGCGTAGGGGAGGGGCCCTACGAGCAGTACTTC. It yields the protein CASSVGEGPYEQYF. The whole variable domain, remainder taken from reference TRBV9 and TRBJ2-7, is DSGVTQTPKHLITATGQRVTLRCSPRSGDLSVYWYQQSLDQGLQFLIQYYNGEERAKGNILERFSAQQFPDLHSELNLSSLELGDSALYFCASSVGEGPYEQYFGPGTRLTVT.

In regard to this clonotype: It may be a read error: a sequence one base away is much more abundant. The chain is built from TRBV4-3 and TRBJ2-7; the D gene is possibly TRBD1 (5 bases). In germline, CDR1 is LGHNA, CDR2 YSLEER. CDR3 length: 15 amino acids. The germline V and J ends were trimmed by 1 base and 4 bases, with 14 bases remaining between them. The DNA of the CDR3 is TGCGCCAGCAGCCAAGGGGCAGGGCCAGCTTACGAGCAGTACTTC. As protein: CASSQGAGPAYEQYF.

This chain links TRBV20-1 with TRBJ2-4, with a possible D match to TRBD2 (6 bases). Germline lookup yields CDR1 DFQATT and CDR2 SNEGSKA (reference sequence). The CDR3 sequence is 17 residues long. Trimming shortened V by 0 bases and J by 3 bases, and 18 bases separated the two germline ends. DNA of the CDR3: TGCAGTGCTAGAGATACCCCCGCGGGGATTGGCAAAAACATTCAGTACTTC. The encoded protein is CSARDTPAGIGKNIQYF.

This chain links TRBV20-1 with TRBJ1-3; perhaps TRBD1 as D (6 bases). This CDR3 region has 16 residues. CDR1 DFQATT and CDR2 SNEGSKA come from the germline V gene (reference sequence). Trimming took 0 bases from V and 2 from J, leaving 14 bases between them. CDR3: CSARDRGQIAGNTIYF. CDR3 coding DNA: TGCAGTGCTAGAGACCGAGGACAGATCGCTGGAAACACCATATATTTT.

This clonotype came up many times. The CDR3 DNA sequence: TGTGCCAGCAGTCCCGGAAAGGTGAATCAAGAGACCCAGTACTTC. Its translation: CASSPGKVNQETQYF. The chain has TRBV12-3 or TRBV12-4 and TRBJ2-5, with unresolved D. V was shortened by 5 bases and J by 2 bases, with 15 bases between the two germline ends. This CDR3 region has 15 residues.

This chain uses TRBV3-1 with TRBJ2-7; possibly TRBD1 for D (5 bases). The ends were cut back, 6 bases at V and 3 bases at J, with 15 bases in the middle. Germline values: CDR1 LGHDT, CDR2 YNNKEL (reference sequence). The CDR3 is 14 amino acids. CDR3 sequence: CASRNAGINYEQYF. The CDR3 nucleotides read TGTGCCAGCAGGAATGCAGGGATCAACTACGAGCAGTACTTC.

V gene TRBV7-9 combines with J gene TRBJ2-3; 8 nucleotides line up with TRBD2. This CDR3 comprises 15 residues. Germline CDR1 is SEHNR and CDR2 is FQNEAQ (reference sequence). Germline trimming cut 7 bases from V and 2 bases from J; bases unmatched to any gene: 8. Written as DNA, the CDR3 is TGTGCCAGCAAACTAGCGGTGGGGCTCACAGATACGCAGTATTTT. Protein sequence: CASKLAVGLTDTQYF.

This clonotype has more than one count but fewer than ten. The V call is TRBV7-9, the J call TRBJ2-5, with D perhaps assigned TRBD1 or TRBD2 (5 bases each). Germline lookup yields CDR1 SEHNR and CDR2 FQNEAQ (reference sequence). CDR3 length equals 13 residues. V lost 4 bases and J lost 4, with 10 bases in between. DNA for the CDR3: TGTGCCAGCAGCTCCCAGGGAGCAGAGACCCAGTACTTC. Its protein is CASSSQGAETQYF.

This clonotype was seen a few times. The rearrangement uses TRBV11-2 and TRBJ1-2, with a weak D call TRBD1 (6 bases). This CDR3 has 16 residues. Germline V CDR1 and CDR2: SGHAT, FQNNGV. V was clipped by 0 bases and J by 7 bases, with 18 bases between them. CDR3 sequence reads: CASSLEGRGALSGYTF. In DNA form, the CDR3 reads TGTGCCAGCAGCTTAGAGGGCAGGGGCGCTTTATCTGGCTACACCTTC.

Many counts were recorded for this clonotype. V and J are TRBV6-6 and TRBJ1-1; D unresolved. Germline assignment: CDR1 MNHNY and CDR2 SVGAGI (reference sequence). Trimming pared 2 bases from V and 1 base from J, leaving 5 bases between. This CDR3 is 13 amino acids long. The CDR3 DNA sequence: TGTGCCAGCAGTTACGTGGAGAACACTGAAGCTTTCTTT. It yields the protein CASSYVENTEAFF.

Regarding this clonotype: With a much larger clone just one base away, this may be a read error. This rearrangement joins TRBV30 to TRBJ2-7; unclear D gene. V lost 0 bases and J lost 2, with 8 bases in between. There are 13 residues in the CDR3. Per the germline V gene, CDR1 is GTSNPN and CDR2 is SVGIG (reference sequence). The CDR3: CAWSVSWPYEQYF. Written as DNA, the CDR3 is TGTGCCTGGAGTGTATCGTGGCCCTACGAGCAGTACTTC.

The sample holds many counts of this clonotype. The chain combines TRBV20-1 with TRBJ1-1; the D gene is possibly TRBD1 (5 bases). CDR3 size: 16 residues. The germline CDR1 and CDR2 sequences are DFQATT and SNEGSKA (reference sequence). With 2 bases removed from V and 2 bases from J, the gap between germline ends came to 18 bases. The CDR3 region has the DNA TGCAGTGCTAGACCCGTAGAGACAGAACGAAACACTGAAGCTTTCTTT. It specifies CSARPVETERNTEAFF.

The chain employs TRBV29-1 and TRBJ2-2, with TRBD1 matching 7 bases. Germline V lookup: CDR1 SQVTM, CDR2 ANQGSEA. The CDR3 extends over 13 amino acids. The ends lost 6 bases at V and 4 bases at J; junction bases unmatched: 5. This CDR3 reads CSVTGWGTGELFF. For the CDR3, the DNA is TGCAGCGTGACAGGGTGGGGCACCGGGGAGCTGTTTTTT.

This clonotype was seen many times. The V and J genes are TRBV7-9 and TRBJ1-1, with a weak D call TRBD1 (6 bases). The CDR3 has 13 residues. Per the germline V gene, CDR1 is SEHNR and CDR2 is FQNEAQ (reference sequence). V dropped 1 base and J dropped 8 bases, with 11 bases sitting between them. Written as DNA, the CDR3 is TGTGCCAGCAGCTTAGATGGGGGGCTGGAAGCTTTCTTT. This encodes CASSLDGGLEAFF.

The V gene is TRBV11-2, the J gene TRBJ2-7; 7 bases are shared with TRBD2. The CDR3 length is 16 residues. The J segment lost 6 bases and the V segment lost 5 bases, leaving 16 bases of the junction unmatched. CDR1 SGHAT and CDR2 FQNNGV come from the germline V gene. In DNA form, the CDR3 reads TGTGCCAGCAGCCCAACGCCGACGGGACTAACAGTCGAGCAGTACTTC. This gives the protein CASSPTPTGLTVEQYF.

This clonotype was recorded at least ten times. The genes are TRBV5-1 and TRBJ2-7; no clear D. Trimming cost V 1 base and J 0 bases, with 11 bases left between them. Germline V CDR1 and CDR2: SGHRS, YFSETQ. The CDR3 is 15 amino acids. This chain's CDR3 is CASSLSPDNSYEQYF. CDR3 coding DNA: TGCGCCAGCAGCTTGAGCCCAGACAACTCCTACGAGCAGTACTTC.

This clonotype was seen more than once but under ten times. The V call is TRBV11-2, the J call TRBJ2-3; TRBD1 matches 7 bases. Germline V gene lookup returns CDR1 SGHAT and CDR2 FQNNGV. Germline trimming cut 4 bases from V and 1 base from J; bases unmatched to any gene: 5. This CDR3 has 15 amino acids. The CDR3: CASSYRGWGTDTQYF. CDR3 DNA: TGTGCCAGCAGCTACAGGGGATGGGGCACAGATACGCAGTATTTT.

This clonotype was seen at least ten times. The chain links TRBV28 to TRBJ2-3; D perhaps matches TRBD1 (6 bases). From germline, CDR1 is MDHEN and CDR2 SYDVKM. This CDR3 has 15 residues. V lost 2 bases to trimming and J lost 3 bases, with 12 bases between them. In nucleotides, the CDR3 is TGTGCCAGCAGTTTAGTCGGCAGGGGAACAGATACGCAGTATTTT. Translated, it gives CASSLVGRGTDTQYF. The variable domain in full, completed from reference TRBV28 and TRBJ2-3, reads DVKVTQSSRYLVKRTGEKVFLECVQDMDHENMFWYRQDPGLGLRLIYFSYDVKMKEKGDIPEGYSVSREKKERFSLILESASTNQTSMYLCASSLVGRGTDTQYFGPGTRLTVL.

This clonotype was recorded a few times. The chain has TRBV12-3 or TRBV12-4 and TRBJ2-3; D unresolved. Trimming took off 0 bases at V and 5 bases at J, with 6 bases between the two ends. The length of the CDR3 is 13 residues. The CDR3 loop reads CASSLAMKDTQYF. The CDR3 DNA is TGTGCCAGCAGTTTAGCGATGAAAGATACGCAGTATTTT.

There are many counts of this clonotype. The chain employs TRBV21-1 and TRBJ2-7. TRBV21-1 is an annotated pseudogene. CDR3 length: 13 residues. Here the CDR3 reads CASSKEVGYEQYF. CDR3 sequence (DNA): TGTGCCAGCAGCAAAGAAGTAGGTTACGAGCAGTACTTC.